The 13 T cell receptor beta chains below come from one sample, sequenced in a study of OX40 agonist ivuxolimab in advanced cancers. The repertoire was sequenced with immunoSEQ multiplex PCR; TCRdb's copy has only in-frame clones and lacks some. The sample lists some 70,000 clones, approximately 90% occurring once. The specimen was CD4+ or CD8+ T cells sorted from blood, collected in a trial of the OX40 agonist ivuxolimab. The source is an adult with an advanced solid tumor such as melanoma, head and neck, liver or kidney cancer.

The CDR3 region has the DNA TGTGCCAGTAGTATGAAAGGGGGCATCGCTGAAGCTTTCTTT. Translated, it gives CASSMKGGIAEAFF. The J gene is TRBJ1-1, the V gene TRBV19, with 7 bases identical to TRBD1. This CDR3 has 14 amino acids. From germline, CDR1 is LNHDA and CDR2 SQIVND (reference sequence). V shed 3 bases and J 6 bases; nucleotides not matched to a gene: 7.

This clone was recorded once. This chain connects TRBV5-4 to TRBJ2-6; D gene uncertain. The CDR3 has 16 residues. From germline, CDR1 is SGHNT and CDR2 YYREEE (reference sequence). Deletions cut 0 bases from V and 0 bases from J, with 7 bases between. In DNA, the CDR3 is TGTGCCAGCAGCTTGGGTTCTAGCTCTGGGGCCAACGTCCTGACTTTC. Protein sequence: CASSLGSSSGANVLTF.

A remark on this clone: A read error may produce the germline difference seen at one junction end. The CDR3 is CSAGGDRKSHF. The CDR3 DNA reads TGCAGTGCTGGGGGGGACCGCAAGAGCCATTTC. This sequence joins TRBV20-1 and TRBJ1-2; possible D gene TRBD1, 5 bases. The germline CDR1 and CDR2 sequences are DFQATT and SNEGSKA (reference sequence). There are 11 residues in the CDR3.

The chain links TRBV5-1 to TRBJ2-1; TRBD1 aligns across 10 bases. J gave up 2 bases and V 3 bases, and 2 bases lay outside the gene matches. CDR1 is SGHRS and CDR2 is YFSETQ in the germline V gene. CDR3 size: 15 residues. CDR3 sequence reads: CASSWDRGTYNEQFF. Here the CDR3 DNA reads TGCGCCAGCAGCTGGGACAGGGGTACCTACAATGAGCAGTTCTTC.

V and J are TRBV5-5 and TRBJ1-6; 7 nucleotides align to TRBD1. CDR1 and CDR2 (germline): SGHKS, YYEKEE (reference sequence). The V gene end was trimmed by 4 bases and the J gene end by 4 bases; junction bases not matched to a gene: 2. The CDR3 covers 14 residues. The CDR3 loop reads CASSRDRYNSPLHF. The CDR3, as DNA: TGTGCCAGCAGCCGGGACAGATATAATTCACCCCTCCACTTT.

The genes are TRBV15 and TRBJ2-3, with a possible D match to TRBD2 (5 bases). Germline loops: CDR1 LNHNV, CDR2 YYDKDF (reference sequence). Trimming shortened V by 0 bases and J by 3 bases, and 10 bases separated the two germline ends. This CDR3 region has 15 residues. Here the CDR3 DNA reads TGTGCCACCAGCAGAGATCTCCGAGGGACAGATACGCAGTATTTT. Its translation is CATSRDLRGTDTQYF.

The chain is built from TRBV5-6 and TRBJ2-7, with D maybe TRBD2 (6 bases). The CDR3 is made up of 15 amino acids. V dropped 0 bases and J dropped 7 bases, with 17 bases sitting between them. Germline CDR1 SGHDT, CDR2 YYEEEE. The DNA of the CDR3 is TGTGCCAGCAGCTTGGCTCAGCGGAGGGCGCGGGAGCAGTACTTC. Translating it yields CASSLAQRRAREQYF.

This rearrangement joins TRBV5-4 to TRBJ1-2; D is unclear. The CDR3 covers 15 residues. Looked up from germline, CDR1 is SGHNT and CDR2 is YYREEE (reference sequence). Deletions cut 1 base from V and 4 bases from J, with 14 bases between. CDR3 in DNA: TGTGCCAGCAGCTTGTGGACGGCGGTGGGCTATGGCTACACCTTC. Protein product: CASSLWTAVGYGYTF.

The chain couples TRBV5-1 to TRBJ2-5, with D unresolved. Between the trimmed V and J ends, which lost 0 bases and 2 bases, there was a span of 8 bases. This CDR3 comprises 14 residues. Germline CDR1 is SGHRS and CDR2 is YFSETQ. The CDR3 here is CASSLAASQETQYF. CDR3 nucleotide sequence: TGCGCCAGCAGCTTGGCCGCCTCACAAGAGACCCAGTACTTC.

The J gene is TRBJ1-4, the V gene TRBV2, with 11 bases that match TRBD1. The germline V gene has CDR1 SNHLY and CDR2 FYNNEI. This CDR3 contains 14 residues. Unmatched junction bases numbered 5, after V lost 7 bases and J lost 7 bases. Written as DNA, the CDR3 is TGTGCCAGCATCCGGGACAGGGGGAGTGAAAAACTGTTTTTT. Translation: CASIRDRGSEKLFF.

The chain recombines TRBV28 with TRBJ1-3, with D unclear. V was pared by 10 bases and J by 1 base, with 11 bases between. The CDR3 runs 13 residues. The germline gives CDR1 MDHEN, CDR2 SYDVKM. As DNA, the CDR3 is TGTGCCACCCTAGTCGGGTCTGGAAACACCATATATTTT. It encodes CATLVGSGNTIYF.

In nucleotides, the CDR3 is TGTGCCAGCAGCTTCCAGGTGGGCGGCGAGACCCAGTACTTC. Translation: CASSFQVGGETQYF. This rearrangement joins TRBV7-9 to TRBJ2-5; the D is unclear. V gave up 3 bases and J gave up 5 bases, with 13 bases separating them. CDR1 and CDR2 (germline): SEHNR, FQNEAQ (reference sequence). This CDR3 has 14 residues.

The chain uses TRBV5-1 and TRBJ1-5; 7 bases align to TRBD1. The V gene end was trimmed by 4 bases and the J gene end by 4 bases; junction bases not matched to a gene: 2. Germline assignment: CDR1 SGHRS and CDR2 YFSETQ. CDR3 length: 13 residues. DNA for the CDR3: TGCGCCAGCAGCCAGACAGGGAATCAGCCCCAGCATTTT. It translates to CASSQTGNQPQHF. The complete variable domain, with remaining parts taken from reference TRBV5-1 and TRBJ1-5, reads KAGVTQTPRYLIKTRGQQVTLSCSPISGHRSVSWYQQTPGQGLQFLFEYFSETQRNKGNFPGRFSGRQFSNSRSEMNVSTLELGDSALYLCASSQTGNQPQHFGDGTRLSIL.